The 15 T cell receptor beta chains below were found in one sample sequenced in a study of technical replicates of blood from several donors. Profiling relied on immunoSEQ multiplex PCR, and the TCRdb table lists in-frame clones only, not all of them. This sample has about 93,000 clones, with nearly 97% found just once. Material: T cells isolated from PBMCs. These TCRs come from a human donor in good health.

V gene TRBV5-1 combines with J gene TRBJ1-4; TRBD1 matches 8 bases. With 4 bases clipped from V and 7 bases from J, the junction kept 9 bases outside the gene matches. Germline values: CDR1 SGHRS, CDR2 YFSETQ. CDR3 length equals 15 residues. CDR3 bases: TGCGCCAGCAGCGGGCCGACAGGGGCTGGTGAAAAACTGTTTTTT. It translates to CASSGPTGAGEKLFF.

The rearrangement uses TRBV5-1 and TRBJ2-3, with 13 bases aligning to TRBD2. The germline gives CDR1 SGHRS, CDR2 YFSETQ. CDR3 length: 18 amino acids. The trim removed 2 bases at V and 0 bases at J, leaving 6 bases unmatched. This CDR3 is CASSLLLAGGPSTDTQYF. CDR3 in DNA: TGCGCCAGCAGCTTACTACTAGCGGGGGGGCCCAGCACAGATACGCAGTATTTT.

The chain carries TRBV6-1 and TRBJ1-1; 7 nucleotides agree with TRBD1. CDR3 size: 15 residues. Trimming at V came to 3 bases and at J to 0 bases, leaving 4 bases not matched to a gene. Germline V CDR1 and CDR2: MNHNS, SASEGT. CDR3 in amino acids: CASSDLGQLNTEAFF. In DNA, the CDR3 is TGTGCCAGCAGTGACCTGGGACAGCTGAACACTGAAGCTTTCTTT.

This chain connects TRBV5-1 to TRBJ2-7; 11 bases fit TRBD2. The germline CDR1 and CDR2 sequences are SGHRS and YFSETQ. There are 14 residues in the CDR3. Trimming at V came to 5 bases and at J to 3 bases, leaving 4 bases not matched to a gene. The CDR3 nucleotides are TGCGCCAGCAGTCCGGGACTAGCGGACTACGAGCAGTACTTC. This sequence encodes CASSPGLADYEQYF.

This clone showed up just once. CDR3 region: CASHAGQETQYF. CDR3 coding DNA: TGTGCTAGTCACGCGGGGCAAGAGACCCAGTACTTC. J is TRBJ2-5 and V is TRBV6-5, with a tentative D call TRBD2 (6 bases). Germline-derived CDR1 and CDR2 are MNHEY and SVGAGI. The CDR3 is 12 residues long.

This clone was detected a few times. The chain combines TRBV28 with TRBJ1-5; no clear D. CDR1 is MDHEN and CDR2 is SYDVKM in the germline V gene. The V end lost 1 base, the J end lost 9 bases, and 7 bases lay between the germline ends. CDR3 length equals 12 residues. CDR3 sequence (DNA): TGTGCCAGCAGTTTATTACGGGGGCCCCAGCATTTT. It yields the protein CASSLLRGPQHF.

The CDR3 nucleotides read TGCGCCAGCAGTGGGGGACTAGCGGGAGGCGACGTGTACTTC. Translating it yields CASSGGLAGGDVYF. The chain employs TRBV10-1 and TRBJ2-7; 15 bases are shared with TRBD2. This CDR3 is 14 amino acids long. CDR1 and CDR2 (germline): WNHNN, SYGVQD (reference sequence). The ends lost 4 bases at V and 12 bases at J; junction bases unmatched: 7.

This chain links TRBV19 with TRBJ1-1, with D unresolved. This CDR3 contains 14 residues. CDR1 LNHDA and CDR2 SQIVND come from the germline V gene (reference sequence). Trimming stripped 1 base from V and 4 bases from J, with 10 bases between. The CDR3 DNA sequence: TGTGCCAGTAGTATAGGGGGAGCAAGCACTGAAGCTTTCTTT. This codes for CASSIGGASTEAFF. Together with reference TRBV19 and TRBJ1-1, the CDR3 gives the full variable domain: DGGITQSPKYLFRKEGQNVTLSCEQNLNHDAMYWYRQDPGQGLRLIYYSQIVNDFQKGDIAEGYSVSREKKESFPLTVTSAQKNPTAFYLCASSIGGASTEAFFGQGTRLTVV.

This rearrangement joins TRBV5-1 to TRBJ1-2; possible D gene TRBD1, 5 bases. The CDR3 sequence is 14 residues long. In germline, CDR1 is SGHRS, CDR2 YFSETQ. With 2 bases removed from V and 2 bases from J, the gap between germline ends came to 10 bases. This chain's CDR3 is CASSFQGGNYGYTF. The CDR3 coding sequence is TGCGCCAGCAGCTTCCAGGGAGGGAACTATGGCTACACCTTC.

This clone was seen a single time. The chain has TRBV4-1 and TRBJ2-2, with 7 bases matching TRBD2. Trimming took 0 bases from V and 4 from J; bases not matched to a gene: 5. CDR1 is MGHRA and CDR2 is YSYEKL in the germline V gene. The CDR3 consists of 16 residues. This CDR3 is CASSQEGRESTGELFF. DNA for the CDR3: TGCGCCAGCAGCCAAGAAGGGCGGGAGAGCACCGGGGAGCTGTTTTTT.

In this sample, this clone turned up once. The rearrangement joins TRBV14 to TRBJ1-1, with a possible D match to TRBD1 (5 bases). Germline V gene sequence: CDR1 SGHDN, CDR2 FVKESK. Trimming removed 0 bases from V and 1 base from J, with 15 bases in between. This CDR3 region has 17 residues. CDR3 sequence: CASSQDGATRRNTEAFF. CDR3 nucleotides: TGTGCCAGCAGCCAAGATGGGGCAACACGTAGGAACACTGAAGCTTTCTTT.

This clone is a singleton in its sample. V usage is TRBV4-1 and J usage is TRBJ2-7; the match to TRBD1 covers 8 bases. The CDR3 runs 16 residues. Germline V CDR1 and CDR2: MGHRA, YSYEKL. After removal of 2 bases from V and 4 bases from J, the junction contained 10 bases not matched to a gene. The DNA for the CDR3 is TGCGCCAGCAGCCAACTATCGGGGACAGGTTCGTACGAGCAGTACTTC. Translation gives CASSQLSGTGSYEQYF.

The genes are TRBV2 and TRBJ1-2, with a tentative D call TRBD1 (5 bases). This CDR3 is 17 amino acids long. Germline loops: CDR1 SNHLY, CDR2 FYNNEI. V lost 9 bases and J 4 bases, leaving 27 bases between the germline ends. The CDR3 nucleotides are TGTGCCAGTCTCAGTAGGGGATCAACCGCCGCCCTCTATGGCTACACCTTC. Encoded protein: CASLSRGSTAALYGYTF.

V gene TRBV9 combines with J gene TRBJ1-2; 8 bases agree with TRBD1. The V and J ends lost 6 bases and 3 bases, in that order; junction bases with no gene match: 4. The CDR3 totals 13 residues. The germline gives CDR1 SGDLS, CDR2 YYNGEE. CDR3 DNA sequence: TGTGCCAGCAACAAACAGGGGGACTATGGCTACACCTTC. It encodes CASNKQGDYGYTF.

This chain joins TRBV9 and TRBJ2-5, with 9 positions matching TRBD2. V lost 8 bases to trimming and J lost 4 bases; unmatched junction nucleotides: 9. Per germline, CDR1 SGDLS and CDR2 YYNGEE. This CDR3 region has 14 residues. The DNA of the CDR3 is TGTGCCAGTACTTCTAGCGGGGATTCAGAGACCCAGTACTTC. Amino acids: CASTSSGDSETQYF. Complete variable domain (other parts from reference TRBV9 and TRBJ2-5): DSGVTQTPKHLITATGQRVTLRCSPRSGDLSVYWYQQSLDQGLQFLIQYYNGEERAKGNILERFSAQQFPDLHSELNLSSLELGDSALYFCASTSSGDSETQYFGPGTRLLVL.